Included here is one T cell receptor (beta chain) sequence, with context. Its target is not known. A second PCR of roughly 6 to 12 cycles used a sample-barcoded 5' primer and a J-beta primer mix. TCRdb re-called the 5' RACE reads through MiXCR, storing one row per CDR3 protein. The sample holds approximately 1.5 million distinct CDR3 sequences, about 32% seen once. This sample is drawn from a study of blood T cells in healthy people across ages. On the study more broadly: Roughly one uniquely barcoded beta molecule per two T cells was captured.

Overall study findings and caveats: Compared with aged donors, long-lived donors showed fewer expanded clones, suggesting selection.

Germline CDR1 and CDR2: SGHAT and FQNNGV. The CDR3 runs 13 residues. Deletions cut 5 bases from V and 8 bases from J, with 13 bases between. The chain joins TRBV11-2 to TRBJ2-1; no clear D gene. The sequencing input was blood. This clonotype was sampled from a woman younger than 45 in good health. DNA of the CDR3: TGTGCCAGCAGCGTTAGGGCTCGCGATGAGCAGTTCTTC. Translating gives CASSVRARDEQFF.